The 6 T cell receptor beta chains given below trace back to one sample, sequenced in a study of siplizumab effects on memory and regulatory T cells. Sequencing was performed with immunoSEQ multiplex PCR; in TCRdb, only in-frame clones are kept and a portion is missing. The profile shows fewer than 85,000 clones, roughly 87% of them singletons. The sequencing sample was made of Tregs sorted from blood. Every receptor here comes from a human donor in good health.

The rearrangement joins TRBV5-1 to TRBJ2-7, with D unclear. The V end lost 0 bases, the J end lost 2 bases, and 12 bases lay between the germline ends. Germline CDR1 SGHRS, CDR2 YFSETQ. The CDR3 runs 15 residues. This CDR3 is CASSLEVGATYEQYF. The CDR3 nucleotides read TGCGCCAGCAGCTTGGAAGTCGGTGCTACCTACGAGCAGTACTTC.

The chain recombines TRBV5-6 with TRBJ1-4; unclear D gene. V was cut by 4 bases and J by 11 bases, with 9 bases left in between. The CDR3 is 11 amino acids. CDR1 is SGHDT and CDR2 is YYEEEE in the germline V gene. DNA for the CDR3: TGTGCCAGCAGCAGGACGGGTAAACTGTTTTTT. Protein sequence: CASSRTGKLFF.

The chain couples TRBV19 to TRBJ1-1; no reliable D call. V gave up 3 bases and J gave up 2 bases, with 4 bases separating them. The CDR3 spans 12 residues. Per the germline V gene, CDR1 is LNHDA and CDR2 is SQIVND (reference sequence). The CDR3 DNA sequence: TGTGCCAGTAGTATGTTAAACACTGAAGCTTTCTTT. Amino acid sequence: CASSMLNTEAFF.

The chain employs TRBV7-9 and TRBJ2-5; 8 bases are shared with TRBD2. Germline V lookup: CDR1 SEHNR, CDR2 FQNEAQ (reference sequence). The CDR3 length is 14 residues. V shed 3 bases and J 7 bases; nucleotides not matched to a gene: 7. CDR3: CASSFAGGFGTQYF. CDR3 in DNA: TGTGCCAGCAGCTTCGCGGGGGGATTTGGGACCCAGTACTTC.

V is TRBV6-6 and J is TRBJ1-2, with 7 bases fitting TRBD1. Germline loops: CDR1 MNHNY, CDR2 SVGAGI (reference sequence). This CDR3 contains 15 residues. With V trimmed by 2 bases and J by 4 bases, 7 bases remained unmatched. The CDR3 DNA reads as TGTGCCAGCAGTTACAGGCAGGGGGAAAGCTATGGCTACACCTTC. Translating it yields CASSYRQGESYGYTF.

CDR3 protein: CASSPKPTGTVYNEQFF. The CDR3 DNA reads TGTGCCAGCAGTCCAAAACCGACAGGAACTGTTTACAATGAGCAGTTCTTC. The V gene is TRBV27, the J gene TRBJ2-1; D possibly corresponds to TRBD1 (6 bases). This CDR3 comprises 17 residues. V lost 5 bases to trimming and J lost 4 bases, with 21 bases between them. From germline, CDR1 is MNHEY and CDR2 SMNVEV (reference sequence).